This T cell receptor beta chain derives from a study of T-cell memory formation after mild COVID-19. CDR3 length equals 13 residues. Germline-derived CDR1 and CDR2 are SGHVS and FNYEAQ. Trimming stripped 6 bases from V and 0 bases from J, with 9 bases between. On this clonotype itself: Its antigen is as yet unknown.

Study-level points and caveats: Clones that contracted from day 15 to 85 were balanced CD4/CD8, while later expanders leaned CD4+. CD8+ contracting clones occupied EMRA, while CD4+ ones occupied mainly CM and EM. Cross-reactive memory appears to have joined, as suggested by some responding clones showing up in pre-infection memory.

Constant-segment primers were used for 5'RACE, and the resulting TCR alpha and TCR beta cDNA libraries carried sample barcodes and UMIs. Each CDR3 protein gets one entry after TCRdb re-called the 5' RACE reads with MiXCR. The sample holds about 200,000 distinct CDR3 sequences; more than 8% are singletons and the top ten take 3.5%. The sequenced material came from PBMCs or a T cell subset sorted from them (not recorded which). This receptor was identified in a man between 18 and 29 years old who had mild COVID-19 (a few samples of this study predate the infection). Cell type and time point are not known. The chain recombines TRBV7-6 with TRBJ2-7; D uncertain. In nucleotides, the CDR3 is TGTGCCAGCAGGCCCGCTAGCTCCTACGAGCAGTACTTC. Amino acids: CASRPASSYEQYF. The full variable domain, with the rest looked up from reference TRBV7-6 and TRBJ2-7, is GAGVSQSPRYKVTKRGQDVALRCDPISGHVSLYWYRQALGQGPEFLTYFNYEAQQDKSGLPNDRFSAERPEGSISTLTIQRTEQRDSAMYRCASRPASSYEQYFGPGTRLTVT.